The T cell receptor (beta chain) under discussion was sequenced for a study of chronic HIV infection and antiretroviral therapy. The length of the CDR3 is 17 residues. The V gene end was trimmed by 4 bases and the J gene end by 4 bases; junction bases not matched to a gene: 13. Germline V lookup: CDR1 MDHEN, CDR2 SYDVKM. TCRdb recomputed calls from the 5' RACE reads with MiXCR, one row per CDR3 protein. The top ten hold 2.5% to 3% of the sample, which has more than 40,000 distinct CDR3 sequences, about a fifth seen once. The sample consisted of peripheral blood. The V call is TRBV28, the J call TRBJ1-2; 9 bases line up with TRBD1. This receptor was identified in an adult who had HIV and had not received antiretroviral therapy, or was an uninfected healthy control (not recorded which). CDR3 nucleotide sequence: TGTGCCAGCAGTTCCTGGACAGGGGCCGGGGTGACCTATGGCTACACCTTC. Translation: CASSSWTGAGVTYGYTF.